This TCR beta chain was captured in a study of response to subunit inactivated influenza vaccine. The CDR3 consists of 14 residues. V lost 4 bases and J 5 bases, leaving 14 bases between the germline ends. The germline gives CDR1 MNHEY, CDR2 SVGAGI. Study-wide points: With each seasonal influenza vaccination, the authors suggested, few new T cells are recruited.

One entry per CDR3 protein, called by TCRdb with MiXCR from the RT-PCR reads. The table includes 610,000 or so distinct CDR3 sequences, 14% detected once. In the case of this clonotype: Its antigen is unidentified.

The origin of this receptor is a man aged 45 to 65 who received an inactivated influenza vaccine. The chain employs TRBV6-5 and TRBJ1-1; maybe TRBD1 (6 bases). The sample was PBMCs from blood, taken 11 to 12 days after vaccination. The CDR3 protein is CASSFNQGSTEAFF. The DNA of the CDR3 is TGTGCCAGCAGTTTTAACCAGGGGTCTACTGAAGCTTTCTTT.